The 20 T cell receptor beta chains in this list originate from one sample, sequenced in a study of cytomegalovirus exposure and HLA in healthy donors. Vbeta (60) and Jbeta (13) primers were used in the PCR. Libraries were prepared by immunoSEQ multiplex PCR; TCRdb keeps only in-frame clonotypes and omits some of them. Here the sample spans 120,000 to 150,000 clones, more than 60% being singletons. Sequencing was done on a sample of PBMCs. Receptors originate from a woman aged 45-65 years in good health and CMV-seropositive.

As concerns this clone: The sample contains more than one DNA sequence encoding this CDR3. V usage is TRBV6-1 and J usage is TRBJ1-5; the D is unclear. Germline V gene lookup returns CDR1 MNHNS and CDR2 SASEGT. The CDR3 has 13 amino acids. Trimming left V 7 bases short and J 1 base short, with 8 bases between. The CDR3 sequence: CASNEQSNQPQHF. The CDR3 region has the DNA TGTGCCAGCAACGAGCAAAGCAATCAGCCCCAGCATTTT.

The chain uses TRBV7-2 and TRBJ1-2, with 8 bases that match TRBD1. The CDR3 runs to 13 residues. J gave up 6 bases and V 5 bases, and 5 bases lay outside the gene matches. The germline gives CDR1 SGHTA, CDR2 FQGNSA. The DNA of the CDR3 is TGTGCCAGCAGCCTAGGACAGGGCGATGGCTACACCTTC. Encoded protein: CASSLGQGDGYTF.

The genes are TRBV6-6 and TRBJ2-3, with TRBD2 matching over 10 bases. V lost 3 bases and J lost 1; bases outside the gene matches: 1. This CDR3 has 15 amino acids. Germline V CDR1 and CDR2: MNHNY, SVGAGI (reference sequence). The CDR3 sequence: CASSYLAGGTDTQYF. For the CDR3, the DNA is TGTGCCAGCAGTTATCTAGCGGGGGGCACAGATACGCAGTATTTT.

This rearrangement joins TRBV29-1 to TRBJ1-2; D perhaps matches TRBD1 (5 bases). Trimming cost V 3 bases and J 2 bases, with 13 bases left between them. Germline V gene lookup returns CDR1 SQVTM and CDR2 ANQGSEA. The CDR3 is 14 amino acids. The CDR3 region is CSVEVLSGNYGYTF. In DNA form, the CDR3 reads TGCAGCGTTGAGGTATTGTCAGGGAACTATGGCTACACCTTC.

V is TRBV29-1 and J is TRBJ2-1, with 11 positions matching TRBD2. Germline V lookup: CDR1 SQVTM, CDR2 ANQGSEA. Trimming removed 5 bases from V and 5 bases from J; junction bases left unmatched: 5. CDR3 length: 14 amino acids. This CDR3 is CSVILAGVNNEQFF. For the CDR3, the DNA is TGCAGCGTTATACTAGCGGGGGTTAACAATGAGCAGTTCTTC.

This chain links TRBV5-1 with TRBJ1-1; 11 bases agree with TRBD1. This CDR3 has 16 amino acids. After removal of 4 bases from V and 0 bases from J, the junction contained 5 bases not matched to a gene. The germline V gene encodes CDR1 SGHRS and CDR2 YFSETQ. In nucleotides, the CDR3 is TGCGCCAGCAGCCCTGGGGACAGGGGGTTGAACACTGAAGCTTTCTTT. It encodes CASSPGDRGLNTEAFF.

This sequence joins TRBV10-3 and TRBJ2-5, with D hard to call. The CDR3 extends over 13 amino acids. Between the trimmed V and J ends, which lost 2 bases and 2 bases, there was a span of 6 bases. CDR1 and CDR2 (germline): ENHRY, SYGVKD. The CDR3 coding sequence is TGTGCCATCAGTGAGGTTTATCAAGAGACCCAGTACTTC. As protein: CAISEVYQETQYF.

This clone was observed a few times. The chain recombines TRBV5-4 with TRBJ2-1, with D tentatively TRBD1 (5 bases). The CDR3 extends over 14 amino acids. The V end was cut by 5 bases, the J end by 1 base, with 10 bases between. Per the germline V gene, CDR1 is SGHNT and CDR2 is YYREEE (reference sequence). CDR3 in DNA: TGTGCCAGCAGTCAGGGCCGGTCCTACAATGAGCAGTTCTTC. This gives the protein CASSQGRSYNEQFF.

The J gene is TRBJ2-5, the V gene TRBV5-1; TRBD2 matches at 7 bases. The germline V gene encodes CDR1 SGHRS and CDR2 YFSETQ. CDR3 length: 12 amino acids. After removal of 10 bases from V and 2 bases from J, the junction contained 5 bases not matched to a gene. CDR3 bases: TGCGCCTCCGCGGGGGTTCAAGAGACCCAGTACTTC. Protein sequence: CASAGVQETQYF.

V and J are TRBV7-2 and TRBJ2-1; the match to TRBD2 covers 9 bases. Germline lookup yields CDR1 SGHTA and CDR2 FQGNSA. The CDR3 is made up of 15 amino acids. Trimming removed 5 bases from V and 7 bases from J; junction bases left unmatched: 9. CDR3 bases: TGTGCCAGCAGCCTGTCTAGCGGGGTAGGAAATGAGCAGTTCTTC. This encodes CASSLSSGVGNEQFF.

The rearrangement uses TRBV12-5 and TRBJ1-1; perhaps TRBD1 as D (6 bases). Germline lookup yields CDR1 LGHNT and CDR2 FRNRAP. Trimming took off 1 base at V and 1 base at J, with 19 bases between the two ends. The CDR3 has 18 amino acids. For the CDR3, the DNA is TGTGCTAGTGGTTTGGACAGGGTTCCCCTGCCCCCGAACACTGAAGCTTTCTTT. Amino acids: CASGLDRVPLPPNTEAFF.

This clone has just a few counts. The V and J genes are TRBV9 and TRBJ2-3; D remains unclear. Trimming shortened V by 0 bases and J by 2 bases, and 7 bases separated the two germline ends. Germline values: CDR1 SGDLS, CDR2 YYNGEE. This CDR3 is built from 14 residues. The CDR3 sequence: CASSVGRFTDTQYF. The CDR3 DNA is TGTGCCAGCAGCGTAGGCAGGTTCACAGATACGCAGTATTTT. Supplemented by reference TRBV9 and TRBJ2-3, the full variable domain reads DSGVTQTPKHLITATGQRVTLRCSPRSGDLSVYWYQQSLDQGLQFLIQYYNGEERAKGNILERFSAQQFPDLHSELNLSSLELGDSALYFCASSVGRFTDTQYFGPGTRLTVL.

This chain uses TRBV9 with TRBJ2-1; 8 bases align to TRBD1. CDR1 is SGDLS, CDR2 YYNGEE, per germline. The CDR3 length is 20 residues. The V segment lost 4 bases and the J segment 3 bases; nucleotides outside the gene matches: 21. The DNA of the CDR3 is TGTGCCAGCAGCCAAGCCGCAGGGGGCTTCTGGCGGGGAGACTACAATGAGCAGTTCTTC. Amino acid sequence: CASSQAAGGFWRGDYNEQFF.

DNA for the CDR3: TGTGCCAGCAGCTTAGCCGGCAGGGGAGAGACCCAGTACTTC. It is translated as CASSLAGRGETQYF. This chain joins TRBV7-6 and TRBJ2-5, with a tentative D call TRBD1 (6 bases). The CDR3 extends over 14 amino acids. From germline, CDR1 is SGHVS and CDR2 FNYEAQ. V shed 0 bases and J shed 4 bases, with 9 bases lying between them. The full variable domain, its missing parts supplied by reference TRBV7-6 and TRBJ2-5, is GAGVSQSPRYKVTKRGQDVALRCDPISGHVSLYWYRQALGQGPEFLTYFNYEAQQDKSGLPNDRFSAERPEGSISTLTIQRTEQRDSAMYRCASSLAGRGETQYFGPGTRLLVL.

This chain joins TRBV19 and TRBJ2-1; possibly TRBD2 for D (7 bases). Trimming cost V 7 bases and J 0 bases, with 10 bases left between them. The germline V gene has CDR1 LNHDA and CDR2 SQIVND (reference sequence). This CDR3 region has 14 residues. The CDR3 is CASMGGPSYNEQFF. As DNA, the CDR3 is TGTGCCAGTATGGGGGGGCCCTCCTACAATGAGCAGTTCTTC.

The chain has TRBV10-2 and TRBJ1-2, with no clear D. Trimming removed 2 bases from V and 2 bases from J, with 6 bases in between. This CDR3 spans 13 amino acids. The germline V gene encodes CDR1 WSHSY and CDR2 SAAADI. In DNA form, the CDR3 reads TGCGCCAGCAGTGAGCCCTTAAACTATGGCTACACCTTC. It translates to CASSEPLNYGYTF.

V and J are TRBV7-2 and TRBJ1-4; no definite D call. The CDR3 has 14 amino acids. CDR1 is SGHTA and CDR2 is FQGNSA in the germline V gene. With 7 bases removed from V and 0 bases from J, the gap between germline ends came to 9 bases. CDR3 region: CASTQHSTNEKLFF. The CDR3 DNA reads as TGTGCCAGCACCCAACATTCAACTAATGAAAAACTGTTTTTT.

Concerning this clone itself: Other DNA sequences in this specimen translate into the identical CDR3. V is TRBV2 and J is TRBJ2-1; 9 bases map to TRBD1. Unmatched junction bases numbered 11, after V lost 5 bases and J lost 6 bases. Germline-derived CDR1 and CDR2 are SNHLY and FYNNEI. This CDR3 is built from 16 residues. This CDR3 reads CASSPTTGGWGNEQFF. Here the CDR3 DNA reads TGTGCCAGCAGTCCCACGACAGGGGGGTGGGGCAATGAGCAGTTCTTC.

This chain joins TRBV27 and TRBJ2-3, with D possibly matching TRBD2 (5 bases). V lost 5 bases to trimming and J lost 3 bases, with 21 bases between them. Germline assignment: CDR1 MNHEY and CDR2 SMNVEV (reference sequence). The CDR3 is 17 residues long. DNA for the CDR3: TGTGCCAGCAGTGCCGTAGGTGAGGGCATAAGGACAGATACGCAGTATTTT. As protein: CASSAVGEGIRTDTQYF.

This rearrangement joins TRBV19 to TRBJ1-5, with a weak D call TRBD1 (6 bases). From germline, CDR1 is LNHDA and CDR2 SQIVND (reference sequence). Trimming shortened V by 6 bases and J by 4 bases, and 16 bases separated the two germline ends. There are 15 residues in the CDR3. This chain's CDR3 is CASRARDTGNQPQHF. The CDR3 DNA follows: TGTGCCAGTAGGGCCCGGGACACCGGGAATCAGCCCCAGCATTTT.